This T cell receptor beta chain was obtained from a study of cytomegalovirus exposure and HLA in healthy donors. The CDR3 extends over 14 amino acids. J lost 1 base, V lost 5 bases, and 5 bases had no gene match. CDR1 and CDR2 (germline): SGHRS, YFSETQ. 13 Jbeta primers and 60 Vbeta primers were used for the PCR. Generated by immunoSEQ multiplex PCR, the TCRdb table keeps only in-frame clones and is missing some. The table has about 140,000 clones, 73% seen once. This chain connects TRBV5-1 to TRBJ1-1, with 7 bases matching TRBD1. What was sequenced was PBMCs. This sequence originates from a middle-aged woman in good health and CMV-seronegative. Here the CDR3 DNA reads TGCGCCAGCAGTAATCAGGGGGGGAACACTGAAGCTTTCTTT. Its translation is CASSNQGGNTEAFF. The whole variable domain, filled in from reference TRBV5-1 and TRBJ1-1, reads KAGVTQTPRYLIKTRGQQVTLSCSPISGHRSVSWYQQTPGQGLQFLFEYFSETQRNKGNFPGRFSGRQFSNSRSEMNVSTLELGDSALYLCASSNQGGNTEAFFGQGTRLTVV.